This T cell receptor (beta chain) was recovered during a study of blood T cell repertoires in COVID-19. Followed longitudinally, the Seattle patients had been enrolled during active infection. Some clones are missing from TCRdb's copy, which holds only in-frame ones; the method was immunoSEQ multiplex PCR. This sample carries hundreds of thousands of clones, roughly nine tenths of them seen once, and the ten largest clones take 0.9%. This clonotype was obtained from a young man with COVID-19, enrolled during active disease. Sequenced: peripheral blood.

The CDR3 region is CASSFGLAGYNEQFF. The CDR3 DNA reads as TGTGCCAGCAGTTTTGGACTAGCGGGTTACAATGAGCAGTTCTTC. The chain employs TRBV7-8 and TRBJ2-1; TRBD2 matches at 11 bases. The CDR3 has 15 residues. CDR1 and CDR2 from the germline V gene are SGHVS and FQNEAQ. The V and J ends lost 6 bases and 4 bases, in that order; junction bases with no gene match: 5.